The 21 T cell receptor beta chains reported below all come from one sample, sequenced in a study of blood T cells in healthy people across ages. A second PCR, run for 7 to 11 cycles, used a sample-barcoded 5' primer plus a J-beta primer mix. Via MiXCR, TCRdb re-called the 5' RACE reads, giving one row per CDR3 protein. This table has about 900,000 distinct CDR3 sequences, about 48% appearing once. The sequencing input was blood. Receptors were obtained from a man aged 30 to 45 in good health.

There are a few counts of this clonotype. V and J are TRBV28 and TRBJ2-7, with D perhaps assigned TRBD1 or TRBD2 (5 bases each). Germline CDR1 reads MDHEN; CDR2 reads SYDVKM. V lost 0 bases to trimming and J lost 5 bases, with 11 bases between them. This CDR3 has 14 residues. CDR3 nucleotides: TGTGCCAGCAGTTTATGGTCTCAGGGAGACGAGCAGTACTTC. Protein product: CASSLWSQGDEQYF.

J is TRBJ1-5 and V is TRBV10-3; D remains ambiguous. The CDR3 sequence is 13 residues long. V was shortened by 10 bases and J by 2 bases, with 12 bases between the two germline ends. Germline V gene data show CDR1 as ENHRY and CDR2 as SYGVKD. The CDR3 is CATGSDGNQPQHF. The CDR3 DNA sequence: TGTGCCACCGGGAGTGATGGCAATCAGCCCCAGCATTTT.

The rearrangement links TRBV29-1 to TRBJ2-7, with D possibly being TRBD2 (6 bases). Trimming cost V 4 bases and J 7 bases, with 23 bases left between them. CDR3 size: 15 residues. Per germline, CDR1 SQVTM and CDR2 ANQGSEA. The CDR3 here is CSVVGGVAGYNEQYF. CDR3 in DNA: TGCAGCGTTGTTGGCGGGGTTGCTGGATACAATGAGCAGTACTTC.

The chain is built from TRBV20-1 and TRBJ2-5; no firm D call. This CDR3 is 12 amino acids long. Per the germline V gene, CDR1 is DFQATT and CDR2 is SNEGSKA (reference sequence). The V end lost 6 bases, the J end lost 13 bases, and 21 bases lay between the germline ends. The CDR3 spells CSAPGSSYERYF. The CDR3 DNA reads as TGCAGTGCCCCGGGCTCTTCCTACGAGCGGTACTTC.

Only a few counts were recorded for this clonotype. This rearrangement joins TRBV5-1 to TRBJ1-2; TRBD1 is a possible D gene (5 bases). The CDR3 consists of 17 residues. Looked up from germline, CDR1 is SGHRS and CDR2 is YFSETQ. With 0 bases removed from V and 4 bases from J, the gap between germline ends came to 19 bases. The CDR3 region is CASSLEGPRGLFYGYTF. CDR3 DNA sequence: TGCGCCAGCAGCTTGGAGGGGCCTCGGGGTCTTTTCTATGGCTACACCTTC.

In its sample, this clonotype was seen once. The gene calls are TRBV6-2 or TRBV6-3 and TRBJ1-2; TRBD1 matches at 9 bases. V lost 7 bases and J lost 5; bases outside the gene matches: 11. This CDR3 comprises 15 residues. CDR1 and CDR2 (germline): MNHEY, SVGEGT. CDR3: CASKKNRDRVYGYTF. CDR3 bases: TGTGCCAGCAAGAAGAATCGGGACAGGGTTTATGGCTACACCTTC.

The V gene is TRBV19, the J gene TRBJ1-2, with TRBD1 as a possible D gene (5 bases). Germline V gene sequence: CDR1 LNHDA, CDR2 SQIVND (reference sequence). This CDR3 has 14 residues. Trimming took off 5 bases at V and 8 bases at J, with 18 bases between the two ends. CDR3 sequence reads: CASSLGTQQIGYTF. CDR3 in DNA: TGTGCCAGTAGTCTCGGGACCCAGCAAATAGGCTACACCTTC.

In this sample, this clonotype turned up a few times. CDR3 in amino acids: CASSFETLYGYTF. The CDR3 region has the DNA TGTGCCAGCAGTTTCGAAACCCTCTATGGCTACACCTTC. This chain connects TRBV12-3 or TRBV12-4 to TRBJ1-2, with unresolved D. This CDR3 is 13 amino acids long. The V and J ends lost 3 bases and 4 bases respectively, with 9 bases between them.

The V gene is TRBV11-2, the J gene TRBJ2-1, with 7 positions matching TRBD2. The CDR3 is made up of 14 amino acids. The germline V gene has CDR1 SGHAT and CDR2 FQNNGV. V gave up 4 bases and J gave up 9 bases; unmatched junction bases: 9. The CDR3 sequence is CASSSLTPGGEQFF. CDR3 bases: TGTGCCAGCAGCTCCCTGACCCCGGGGGGTGAGCAGTTCTTC.

This clonotype was seen a handful of times. The chain uses TRBV28 and TRBJ2-3, with 9 bases fitting TRBD1. V lost 2 bases, J lost 7 bases, and 7 bases stayed unmatched. This CDR3 has 15 residues. The V gene's germline CDR1 is MDHEN and CDR2 SYDVKM. The CDR3 spells CASSLVGQGLNTQYF. In nucleotides, the CDR3 is TGTGCCAGCAGTTTAGTCGGACAGGGGTTGAATACGCAGTATTTT. The whole variable domain, filled in from reference TRBV28 and TRBJ2-3, reads DVKVTQSSRYLVKRTGEKVFLECVQDMDHENMFWYRQDPGLGLRLIYFSYDVKMKEKGDIPEGYSVSREKKERFSLILESASTNQTSMYLCASSLVGQGLNTQYFGPGTRLTVL.

The V gene is TRBV6-6, the J gene TRBJ2-5; D is perhaps TRBD1 (5 bases). The J call may be faulty, since TRBJ2-4 better matches the DNA end. Per germline, CDR1 MNHNY and CDR2 SVGAGI (reference sequence). The CDR3 runs 15 residues. CDR3 region: CASSPSQGSGNIQYF. CDR3 coding DNA: TGTGCCAGCAGTCCCTCCCAGGGTAGTGGAAACATTCAGTACTTC.

The chain carries TRBV20-1 and TRBJ2-3; 11 positions match TRBD2. The germline V gene has CDR1 DFQATT and CDR2 SNEGSKA (reference sequence). The CDR3 extends over 16 amino acids. Trimming took 7 bases from V and 6 from J; bases not matched to a gene: 15. CDR3 protein: CSVNLKLAGVADTQYF. The CDR3 DNA reads as TGCAGTGTTAACCTTAAACTAGCGGGGGTTGCGGATACGCAGTATTTT.

The chain carries TRBV24-1 and TRBJ2-7; D is tentatively TRBD1 or TRBD2 (5 bases each). The J call may be faulty, since TRBJ2-5 better matches the DNA end. Germline CDR1 reads KGHDR; CDR2 reads SFDVKD. The CDR3 is 16 residues long. In nucleotides, the CDR3 is TGTGCCACCAGTGTTCCGGGGACGGGATCGGAGGAGACCCAGTACTTC. Its translation is CATSVPGTGSEETQYF.

The V and J genes are TRBV27 and TRBJ1-6; 7 bases match TRBD1. V was pared by 3 bases and J by 8 bases, with 13 bases of the junction left unmatched. Per germline, CDR1 MNHEY and CDR2 SMNVEV (reference sequence). There are 17 residues in the CDR3. This chain's CDR3 is CASSFSYPDRVYSPLHF. CDR3 DNA: TGTGCCAGCAGTTTCTCCTACCCCGACAGGGTCTATTCACCCCTCCACTTT.

This clonotype has a handful of counts. V is TRBV3-1 and J is TRBJ2-4; 7 positions agree with TRBD1. The end of the DNA aligns better with TRBJ2-7, so the J call may be wrong. From germline, CDR1 is LGHDT and CDR2 YNNKEL (reference sequence). The CDR3 has 16 residues. The CDR3 DNA follows: TGTGCCAGCAGCCAAGGGGGACAGTACCTGGGTCACGAGCAGTACTTC. This codes for CASSQGGQYLGHEQYF.

This chain joins TRBV6-1 and TRBJ1-6, with D possibly matching TRBD1 (6 bases). Trimming took off 3 bases at V and 18 bases at J, with 21 bases between the two ends. This CDR3 has 14 amino acids. CDR1 and CDR2 (germline): MNHNS, SASEGT. CDR3 sequence: CASSERTALISPHF. In DNA, the CDR3 is TGTGCCAGCAGTGAGAGGACAGCGCTTATATCCCCCCACTTT.

Comments on this clonotype: One junction end does not reproduce the germline sequence, and a read error may be involved. The CDR3 protein is CASSESDEQYF. The DNA of the CDR3 is TGTGCCAGCAGTGAGTCAGACGAGCAGTACTTC. V usage is TRBV10-3 and J usage is TRBJ2-4, with no clear D. Near its end, the DNA agrees better with TRBJ2-7, so the J call may be wrong. This CDR3 spans 11 amino acids. Per the germline V gene, CDR1 is ENHRY and CDR2 is SYGVKD.

V usage is TRBV30 and J usage is TRBJ1-2, with 7 bases lining up with TRBD1. The CDR3 covers 13 residues. Germline V lookup: CDR1 GTSNPN, CDR2 SVGIG (reference sequence). The junction had 9 bases not matched to a gene; V was cut back by 7 bases and J by 4 bases. The CDR3: CAFRQGASYGYTF. CDR3 nucleotide sequence: TGTGCCTTCCGACAGGGAGCCTCCTATGGCTACACCTTC.

The genes are TRBV20-1 and TRBJ2-5; D ambiguous. V shed 5 bases and J shed 4 bases, with 14 bases lying between them. This CDR3 contains 13 residues. CDR1 and CDR2 from the germline V gene are DFQATT and SNEGSKA (reference sequence). DNA for the CDR3: TGCAGTGCTCCGGGCGGAGCGAGAGAGACCCAGTACTTC. This sequence encodes CSAPGGARETQYF.

The rearrangement links TRBV5-1 to TRBJ2-3; the match to TRBD2 covers 7 bases. The CDR3 is 16 amino acids. Germline loops: CDR1 SGHRS, CDR2 YFSETQ. With V trimmed by 1 base and J by 1 base, 6 bases remained unmatched. The CDR3 nucleotides read TGCGCCAGCAGCTTGTCACCGGGACTACGCACAGATACGCAGTATTTT. This encodes CASSLSPGLRTDTQYF.

A remark on this clonotype: Being one base from a much bigger clone, this may be a read error. The chain uses TRBV7-9 and TRBJ2-1; a weak D match, TRBD1 (5 bases). Trimming removed 2 bases from V and 3 bases from J, with 8 bases in between. The CDR3 totals 14 residues. The germline CDR1 and CDR2 sequences are SEHNR and FQNEAQ (reference sequence). The CDR3 region has the DNA TGTGCCAGCAGCTTACAGGGTTACTACAATGAGCAGTTCTTC. Its translation is CASSLQGYYNEQFF.